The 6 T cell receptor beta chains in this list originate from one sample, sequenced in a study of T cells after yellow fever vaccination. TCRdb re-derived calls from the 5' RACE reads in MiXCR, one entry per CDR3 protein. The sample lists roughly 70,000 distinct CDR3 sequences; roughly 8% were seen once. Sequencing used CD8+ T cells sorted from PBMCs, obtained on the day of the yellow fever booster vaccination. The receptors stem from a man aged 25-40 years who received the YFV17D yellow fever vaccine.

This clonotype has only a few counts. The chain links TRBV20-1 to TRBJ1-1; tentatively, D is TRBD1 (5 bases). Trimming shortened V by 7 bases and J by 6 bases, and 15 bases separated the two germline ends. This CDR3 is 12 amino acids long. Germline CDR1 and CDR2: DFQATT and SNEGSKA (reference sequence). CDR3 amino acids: CSVRKGSAEAFF. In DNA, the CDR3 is TGCAGTGTTAGGAAGGGGTCGGCTGAAGCTTTCTTT.

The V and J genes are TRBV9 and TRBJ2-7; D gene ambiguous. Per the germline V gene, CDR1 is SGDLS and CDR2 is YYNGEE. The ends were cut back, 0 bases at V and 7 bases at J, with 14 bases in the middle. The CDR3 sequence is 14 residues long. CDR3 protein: CASSVGDSIGEQYF. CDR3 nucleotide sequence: TGTGCCAGCAGCGTAGGGGATAGCATCGGGGAGCAGTACTTC. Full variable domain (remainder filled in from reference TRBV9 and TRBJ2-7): DSGVTQTPKHLITATGQRVTLRCSPRSGDLSVYWYQQSLDQGLQFLIQYYNGEERAKGNILERFSAQQFPDLHSELNLSSLELGDSALYFCASSVGDSIGEQYFGPGTRLTVT.

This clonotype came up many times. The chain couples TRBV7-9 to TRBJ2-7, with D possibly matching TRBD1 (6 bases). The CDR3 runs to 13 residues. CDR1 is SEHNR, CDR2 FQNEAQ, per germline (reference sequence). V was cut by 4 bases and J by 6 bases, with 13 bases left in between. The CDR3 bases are TGTGCCAGCAGCTCACAGGGAGAATTCGAGCAGTACTTC. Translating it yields CASSSQGEFEQYF.

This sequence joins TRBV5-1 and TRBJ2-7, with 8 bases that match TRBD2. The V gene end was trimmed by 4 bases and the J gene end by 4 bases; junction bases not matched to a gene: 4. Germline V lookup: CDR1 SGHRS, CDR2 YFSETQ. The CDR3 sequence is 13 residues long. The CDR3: CASSTGTRYEQYF. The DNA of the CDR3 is TGCGCCAGCAGCACCGGGACTAGGTACGAGCAGTACTTC.

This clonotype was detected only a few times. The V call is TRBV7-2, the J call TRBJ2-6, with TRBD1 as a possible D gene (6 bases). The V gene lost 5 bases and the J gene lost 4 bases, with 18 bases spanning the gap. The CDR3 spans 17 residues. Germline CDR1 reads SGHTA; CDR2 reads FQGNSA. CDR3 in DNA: TGTGCCAGCAGCCAGAACAGGGATCTAACAGGGGCCAACGTCCTGACTTTC. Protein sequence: CASSQNRDLTGANVLTF. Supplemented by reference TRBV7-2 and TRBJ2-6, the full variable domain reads GAGVSQSPSNKVTEKGKDVELRCDPISGHTALYWYRQSLGQGLEFLIYFQGNSAPDKSGLPSDRFSAERTGGSVSTLTIQRTQQEDSAVYLCASSQNRDLTGANVLTFGAGSRLTVL.

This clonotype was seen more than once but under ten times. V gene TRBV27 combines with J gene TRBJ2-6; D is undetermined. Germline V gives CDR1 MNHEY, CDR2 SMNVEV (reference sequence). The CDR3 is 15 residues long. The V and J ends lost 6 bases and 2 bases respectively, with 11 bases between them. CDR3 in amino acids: CASSASLTGANVLTF. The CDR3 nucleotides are TGTGCCAGCAGCGCCTCTTTAACTGGGGCCAACGTCCTGACTTTC.